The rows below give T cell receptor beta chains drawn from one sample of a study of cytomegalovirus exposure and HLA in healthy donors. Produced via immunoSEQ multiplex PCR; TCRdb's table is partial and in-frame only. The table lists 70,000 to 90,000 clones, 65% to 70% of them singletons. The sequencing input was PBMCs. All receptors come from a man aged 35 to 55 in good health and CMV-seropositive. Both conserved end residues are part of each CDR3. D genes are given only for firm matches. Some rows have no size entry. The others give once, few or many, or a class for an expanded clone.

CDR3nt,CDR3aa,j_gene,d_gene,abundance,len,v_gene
TGTGCCAGCAGCCCGCGGGCCAAGGAAGGGGGGGCCTATGTCTACACCTTC,CASSPRAKEGGAYVYTF,TRBJ1-2,-,-,17,TRBV9
TGTGCCAGCGTACTGGAGGCAGGTAGGAGCGAGCAGTACTTC,CASVLEAGRSEQYF,TRBJ2-7,-,few,14,TRBV5-5
TGCAGCGCCCTTCAAGGCAGCGGGGGTTTTGAGCAGTTCTTC,CSALQGSGGFEQFF,TRBJ2-1,TRBD2,few,14,TRBV29-1
TGTGCCTGGAGTGTAGAGGGCGATGGCACAGATACGCAGTATTTT,CAWSVEGDGTDTQYF,TRBJ2-3,-,few,15,TRBV30
TGCGCCAGCAGCCAGCCCCAGGGGGGGACAGGGACACGGGAGCAGTACTTC,CASSQPQGGTGTREQYF,TRBJ2-5,TRBD1,-,17,TRBV4-1
TGTGCCAGCAGCTTAGACAGGGGGTCTAGCTCCTATAATTCACCCCTCCACTTT,CASSLDRGSSSYNSPLHF,TRBJ1-6,TRBD1,few,18,TRBV7-2
TGTGCCAGCAGGACAGGGGGCGGACCCCCTTTCTTT,CASRTGGGPPFF,TRBJ1-1,TRBD1,-,12,TRBV6-4
TGTGCCATCAGTTACTCAGGGGCGAGCAATCAGCCCCAGCATTTT,CAISYSGASNQPQHF,TRBJ1-5,-,-,15,TRBV10-3
TGCGCCAGCAGCATACAGGGTAATAGCAATCAGCCCCAGCATTTT,CASSIQGNSNQPQHF,TRBJ1-5,-,-,15,TRBV5-1
TGTGCCAGCAGTCGACTAGCGGGGGGCGCAGATACGCAGTATTTT,CASSRLAGGADTQYF,TRBJ2-3,TRBD2,few,15,TRBV6-5
TGTGCCAGCAGCTCAGCGGGGGGGCCAGGAGAGACCCAGTACTTC,CASSSAGGPGETQYF,TRBJ2-5,TRBD2,-,15,TRBV13
TGTGCCAGCAGCTTGGAGGGGGCTTTCAATGATGGCTACACCTTC,CASSLEGAFNDGYTF,TRBJ1-2,TRBD1,-,15,TRBV5-4
TGCAGCGTTGAAGTAGTGGGGGGAGGCTACGAGCAGTACTTC,CSVEVVGGGYEQYF,TRBJ2-7,-,few,14,TRBV29-1
TGTGCCAGCAGTGAAGGAGGGACAAGGACAGATACGCAGTATTTT,CASSEGGTRTDTQYF,TRBJ2-3,-,-,15,TRBV6-1
TGTGCCAGTAGTGACATGGAGGGAGAGACCCAGTACTTC,CASSDMEGETQYF,TRBJ2-5,-,few,13,TRBV19
TGTGCCAGCAGCCAGACTAGCGGGGGGGCAGATACGCAGTATTTT,CASSQTSGGADTQYF,TRBJ2-3,TRBD2,few,15,TRBV6-4
TGTGCCAGCAGCGCGGGACTAGCTTTGGCCGGGGAGCTGTTTTTT,CASSAGLALAGELFF,TRBJ2-2,TRBD2,-,15,TRBV9
TGTGCCAGCAGTTACTCCAGCGGGGGAGAGTACGAGCAGTACTTC,CASSYSSGGEYEQYF,TRBJ2-7,TRBD2,few,15,TRBV6-6
TGTGCCAGCAGCTTAACTGGGCTAGCGGGGCCCCAAGAGACCCAGTACTTC,CASSLTGLAGPQETQYF,TRBJ2-5,TRBD2,-,17,TRBV7-2
TGTGCCAGCAGCTTACAGGGTAGCACAGATACGCAGTATTTT,CASSLQGSTDTQYF,TRBJ2-3,-,-,14,TRBV7-9
TGTGCCAGCAGTGACAGCGGGGGGGGTGCCGGGGAGCTGTTTTTT,CASSDSGGGAGELFF,TRBJ2-2,TRBD2,few,15,TRBV2
TGCGCCAGCACCGGGACAGGGGGTCAGACCCAGTACTTC,CASTGTGGQTQYF,TRBJ2-5,TRBD1,-,13,TRBV5-1
TGCGCCAGCAGCTTGGGTGTCGAGGGGGTCAATTCACCCCTCCACTTT,CASSLGVEGVNSPLHF,TRBJ1-6,-,few,16,TRBV5-1
TGTGCCAGCAGCTTCCCCAATAGCGGGGAGCTGTTTTTT,CASSFPNSGELFF,TRBJ2-2,-,-,13,TRBV7-2
TGTGCCAGCAGCTTTCCGGGACAGGGGTACGAGCAGTACTTC,CASSFPGQGYEQYF,TRBJ2-7,TRBD1,few,14,TRBV5-4
TGCGCCAGCAGCCCCGGGACTAGCGGGGGGGTAGTTTTGAATGAGCAGTTCTTC,CASSPGTSGGVVLNEQFF,TRBJ2-1,TRBD2,-,18,TRBV5-1
TGTGCCATCAGTGAGGGGACAGTCAATGAGCAGTTCTTC,CAISEGTVNEQFF,TRBJ2-1,TRBD1,-,13,TRBV10-3
TGTGCCAGCAGCTCCTCGACAGGGGGCCATGGCTACACCTTC,CASSSSTGGHGYTF,TRBJ1-2,TRBD1,-,14,TRBV7-2
TGTGCCAGCAGCTTAGGAGCGGGGGCATACATTCAGTACTTC,CASSLGAGAYIQYF,TRBJ2-4,TRBD2,-,14,TRBV7-6
TGTGCCAGCAGTGATTGGGCCGGCGGGGATGAAAAACTGTTTTTT,CASSDWAGGDEKLFF,TRBJ1-4,-,few,15,TRBV2
TGTGCCATCAGTGAGTCGATGCAGGGTTCACCCCTCCACTTT,CAISESMQGSPLHF,TRBJ1-6,-,-,14,TRBV10-3
TGTGCAAGTCGCCAGGGGGGGGACAGGCCCCACCGCAATCAGCCCCAGCATTTT,CASRQGGDRPHRNQPQHF,TRBJ1-5,-,-,18,TRBV12-2
TGTGCCAGCAGTTTACCGGGCAGGGGCCGGTCCGTTTATAATTCACCCCTCCACTTT,CASSLPGRGRSVYNSPLHF,TRBJ1-6,-,few,19,TRBV28
TGTGCCAGCAGCTTATCGGGCTGGGGACGGGGGGATGAAAAACTGTTTTTT,CASSLSGWGRGDEKLFF,TRBJ1-4,-,-,17,TRBV7-9
TGTGCCAGCAGTCCCGGGACAGGGATTGAAAAACTGTTTTTT,CASSPGTGIEKLFF,TRBJ1-4,TRBD1,-,14,TRBV27
TGTGCCAGCACCTGGCCGGGTGCTAGCACAGATACGCAGTATTTT,CASTWPGASTDTQYF,TRBJ2-3,-,-,15,TRBV5-6
TGTGCCAGCAGTGGACAGGGAGGTGAAAAACTGTTTTTT,CASSGQGGEKLFF,TRBJ1-4,TRBD1,-,13,TRBV2
TGTGCCAGCAGTGAATGGCGCAATCAGCCCCAGCATTTT,CASSEWRNQPQHF,TRBJ1-5,-,-,13,TRBV6-1
TGTGCCAGCAGTTACGTAGTGGGACAGACCTACGAGCAGTACTTC,CASSYVVGQTYEQYF,TRBJ2-7,TRBD1,-,15,TRBV6-5
TGTGCCAGCAGCTTACAAGTGACTGGTTCGGAGCAGTACTTC,CASSLQVTGSEQYF,TRBJ2-7,-,medium-sized,14,TRBV7-6
TGCGCCAGCAGCCCCGGGACAGGGGCAGGGGACTATAATTCACCCCTCCACTTT,CASSPGTGAGDYNSPLHF,TRBJ1-6,TRBD1,few,18,TRBV5-1
TGTGCCAGCAGCGGACGGACTAGCGGGGGGTCGTCCGGGGAGCTGTTTTTT,CASSGRTSGGSSGELFF,TRBJ2-2,TRBD2,-,17,TRBV11-2